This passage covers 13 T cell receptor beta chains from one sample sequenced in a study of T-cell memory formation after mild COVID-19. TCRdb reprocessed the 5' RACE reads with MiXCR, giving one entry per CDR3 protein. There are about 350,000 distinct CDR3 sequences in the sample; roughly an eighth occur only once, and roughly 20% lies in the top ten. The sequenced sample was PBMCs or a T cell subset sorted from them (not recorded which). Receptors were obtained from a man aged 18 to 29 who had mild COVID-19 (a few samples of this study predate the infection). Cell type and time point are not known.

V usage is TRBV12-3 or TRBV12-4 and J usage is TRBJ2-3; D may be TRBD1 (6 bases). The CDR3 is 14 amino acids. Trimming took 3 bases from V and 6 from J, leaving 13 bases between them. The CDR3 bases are TGTGCCAGCAGTTTGTTCAGGGGCCGGGATACGCAGTATTTT. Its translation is CASSLFRGRDTQYF.

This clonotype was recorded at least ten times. CDR3 residues: CASSPVPPTEAFF. The CDR3 DNA is TGTGCCAGCAGTCCAGTGCCCCCCACTGAAGCTTTCTTT. The V and J genes are TRBV12-3 or TRBV12-4 and TRBJ1-1, with D unresolved. With 5 bases removed from V and 4 bases from J, the gap between germline ends came to 11 bases. This CDR3 has 13 amino acids.

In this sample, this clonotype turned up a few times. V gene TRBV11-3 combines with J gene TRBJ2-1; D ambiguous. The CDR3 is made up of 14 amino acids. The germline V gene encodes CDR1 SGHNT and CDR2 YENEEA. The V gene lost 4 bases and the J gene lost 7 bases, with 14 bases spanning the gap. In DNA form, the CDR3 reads TGTGCCAGCAGCTCTGAAGGAGACTTTAATGAGCAGTTCTTC. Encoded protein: CASSSEGDFNEQFF.

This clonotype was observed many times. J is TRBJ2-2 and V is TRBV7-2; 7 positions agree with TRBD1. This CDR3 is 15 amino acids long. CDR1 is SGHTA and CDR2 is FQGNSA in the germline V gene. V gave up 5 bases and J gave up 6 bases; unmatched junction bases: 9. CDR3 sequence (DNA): TGTGCCAGCAGCCTGCGACAGGGTGTGGCCGGGGAGCTGTTTTTT. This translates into CASSLRQGVAGELFF.

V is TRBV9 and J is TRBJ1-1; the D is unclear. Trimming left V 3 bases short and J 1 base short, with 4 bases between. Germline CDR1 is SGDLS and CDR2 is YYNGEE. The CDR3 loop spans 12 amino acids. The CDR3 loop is CASSGWNTEAFF. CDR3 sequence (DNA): TGTGCCAGCAGCGGGTGGAACACTGAAGCTTTCTTT.

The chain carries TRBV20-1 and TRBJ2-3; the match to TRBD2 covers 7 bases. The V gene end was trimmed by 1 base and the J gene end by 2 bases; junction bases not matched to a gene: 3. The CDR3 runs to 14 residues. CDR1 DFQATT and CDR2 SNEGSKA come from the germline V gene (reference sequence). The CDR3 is CSARAGGPTDTQYF. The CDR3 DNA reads TGCAGTGCTAGAGCGGGGGGACCCACAGATACGCAGTATTTT.

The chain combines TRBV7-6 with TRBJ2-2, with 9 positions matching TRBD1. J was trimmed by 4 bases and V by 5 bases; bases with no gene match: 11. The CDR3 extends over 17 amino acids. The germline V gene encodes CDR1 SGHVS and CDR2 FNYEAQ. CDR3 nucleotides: TGTGCCAGCAGCCCACGATCCGGGACAGGGCCCACCGGGGAGCTGTTTTTT. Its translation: CASSPRSGTGPTGELFF.

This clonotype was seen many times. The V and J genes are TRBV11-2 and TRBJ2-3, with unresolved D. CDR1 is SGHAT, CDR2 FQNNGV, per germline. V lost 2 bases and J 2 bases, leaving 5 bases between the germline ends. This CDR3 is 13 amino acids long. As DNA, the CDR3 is TGTGCCAGCAGCTTAAGTCACACAGATACGCAGTATTTT. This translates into CASSLSHTDTQYF.

The CDR3 DNA is TGTGCCAGCAGTTACGATGGCGGCTACACCTTC. It translates to CASSYDGGYTF. The V and J genes are TRBV6-2 or TRBV6-3 and TRBJ1-2; no clear D gene. Germline CDR1 reads MNHEY; CDR2 reads SVGEGT. This CDR3 has 11 amino acids. The V end lost 2 bases, the J end lost 8 bases, and 6 bases lay between the germline ends.

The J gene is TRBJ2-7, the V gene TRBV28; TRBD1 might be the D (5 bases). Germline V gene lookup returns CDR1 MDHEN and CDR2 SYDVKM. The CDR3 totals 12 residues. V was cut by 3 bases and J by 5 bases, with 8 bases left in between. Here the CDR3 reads CASSFGRDEQYV. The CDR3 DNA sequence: TGTGCCAGCAGTTTTGGCAGGGACGAGCAGTACGTC.

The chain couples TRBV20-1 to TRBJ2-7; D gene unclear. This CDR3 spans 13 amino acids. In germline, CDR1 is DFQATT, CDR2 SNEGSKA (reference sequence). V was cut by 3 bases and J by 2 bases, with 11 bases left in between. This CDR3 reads CSASRDRTYEQYV. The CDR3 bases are TGCAGTGCTAGCCGCGACCGAACCTACGAGCAGTACGTC.

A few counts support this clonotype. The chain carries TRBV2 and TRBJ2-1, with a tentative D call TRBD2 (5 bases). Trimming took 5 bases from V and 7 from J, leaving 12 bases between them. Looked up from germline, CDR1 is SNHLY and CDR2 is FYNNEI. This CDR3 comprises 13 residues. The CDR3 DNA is TGTGCCAGCAGTATCGAGAGGGAGAATGAGCAGTTCTTC. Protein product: CASSIERENEQFF.

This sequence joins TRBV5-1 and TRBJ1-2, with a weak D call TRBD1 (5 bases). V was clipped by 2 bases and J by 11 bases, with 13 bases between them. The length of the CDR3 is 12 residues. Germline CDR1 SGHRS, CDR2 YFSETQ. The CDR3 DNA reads TGCGCCAGCAGCTTAGAGGGGCCGGCGTACACCTTC. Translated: CASSLEGPAYTF. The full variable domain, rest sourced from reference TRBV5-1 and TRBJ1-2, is KAGVTQTPRYLIKTRGQQVTLSCSPISGHRSVSWYQQTPGQGLQFLFEYFSETQRNKGNFPGRFSGRQFSNSRSEMNVSTLELGDSALYLCASSLEGPAYTFGSGTRLTVV.